This T cell receptor beta chain was captured by sequencing in a study of blood T cell repertoires in COVID-19. Sequenced by immunoSEQ multiplex PCR; TCRdb stores in-frame clones only, minus some. The sample lists roughly 73,000 clones; roughly 85% were seen once. The CDR3 totals 15 residues. Between the trimmed V and J ends, which lost 1 base and 5 bases, there was a span of 12 bases. Germline V CDR1 and CDR2: SEHNR, FQNEAQ (reference sequence). This clone has only a few counts. This receptor was taken from a woman aged 55 to 70 with acute or convalescent COVID-19. The V gene is TRBV7-9, the J gene TRBJ1-5, with a weak D call TRBD1 (6 bases). Sequenced sample: peripheral blood. CDR3 residues: CASSLGGLGDQPQHF. Written as DNA, the CDR3 is TGTGCCAGCAGCTTAGGGGGGCTGGGAGATCAGCCCCAGCATTTT.